These 27 T cell receptor beta chains originate from one sample sequenced in a study of blood T cell repertoires in COVID-19. Sequencing used immunoSEQ multiplex PCR; TCRdb keeps in-frame clones, though not all of them. The repertoire holds over 250,000 clones, with 88% as singletons. Sequencing was performed on PBMCs or T cells enriched from blood (not recorded which). Receptor source: a woman aged 30 to 39 who had recovered from COVID-19.

This sequence joins TRBV4-1 and TRBJ2-1, with 10 bases fitting TRBD2. J lost 4 bases, V lost 0 bases, and 3 bases had no gene match. Germline V CDR1 and CDR2: MGHRA, YSYEKL. The CDR3 contains 16 residues. This chain's CDR3 is CASSQDPSGGYNEQFF. CDR3 in DNA: TGCGCCAGCAGCCAAGACCCTAGCGGGGGTTACAATGAGCAGTTCTTC.

V usage is TRBV19 and J usage is TRBJ1-2; 9 positions agree with TRBD1. The CDR3 is 15 amino acids. V lost 6 bases to trimming and J lost 3 bases; unmatched junction nucleotides: 8. CDR1 and CDR2 from the germline V gene are LNHDA and SQIVND (reference sequence). The CDR3 region is CASRRTGEWDYGYTF. CDR3 nucleotide sequence: TGTGCCAGTAGACGGACAGGGGAATGGGACTATGGCTACACCTTC.

The chain joins TRBV11-2 to TRBJ1-2; D not resolved. The CDR3 length is 15 residues. The V end lost 1 base, the J end lost 2 bases, and 11 bases lay between the germline ends. Germline V gene data show CDR1 as SGHAT and CDR2 as FQNNGV. The CDR3 nucleotides read TGTGCCAGCAGCTTAGTGGGGAGCGCCAACTATGGCTACACCTTC. It is translated as CASSLVGSANYGYTF.

J is TRBJ1-2 and V is TRBV30; the D is unclear. Trimming took off 5 bases at V and 4 bases at J, with 14 bases between the two ends. The length of the CDR3 is 13 residues. Germline lookup yields CDR1 GTSNPN and CDR2 SVGIG (reference sequence). The CDR3 loop reads CAWDRNSFYGYTF. CDR3 DNA sequence: TGTGCCTGGGACCGGAACAGCTTCTATGGCTACACCTTC.

The genes are TRBV19 and TRBJ1-4; 7 bases are shared with TRBD1. Germline assignment: CDR1 LNHDA and CDR2 SQIVND (reference sequence). There are 16 residues in the CDR3. The V gene end was trimmed by 2 bases and the J gene end by 3 bases; junction bases not matched to a gene: 6. CDR3 DNA sequence: TGTGCCAGTAGTATATCCACCGGACAGGCTAATGAAAAACTGTTTTTT. As protein: CASSISTGQANEKLFF.

V and J are TRBV9 and TRBJ2-2, with D unresolved. CDR1 SGDLS and CDR2 YYNGEE come from the germline V gene. This CDR3 is 15 amino acids long. Trimming removed 0 bases at V and 1 base at J, with 7 bases between. The CDR3 coding sequence is TGTGCCAGCAGCGTAGCTACCGGGAACACCGGGGAGCTGTTTTTT. Protein: CASSVATGNTGELFF.

The genes are TRBV12-1 and TRBJ2-4; the table's D call TRBD1 went unverified against the DNA. TRBV12-1 is recorded as a pseudogene. The CDR3 has 16 amino acids. The CDR3 reads CASSLQCTLAKNIQYF. The DNA for the CDR3 is TGTGCCAGCAGCTTACAGTGTACTCTAGCCAAAAACATTCAGTACTTC.

The gene calls are TRBV7-2 and TRBJ1-2; 8 nucleotides match TRBD1. The CDR3 consists of 16 residues. V lost 1 base to trimming and J lost 5 bases; unmatched junction nucleotides: 9. CDR1 SGHTA and CDR2 FQGNSA come from the germline V gene. CDR3 nucleotides: TGTGCCAGCAGCTTAGTTTCCGGGACAGGACCTTATGGCTACACCTTC. The encoded protein is CASSLVSGTGPYGYTF.

This sequence joins TRBV16 and TRBJ1-4, with TRBD1 matching over 7 bases. The CDR3 has 15 amino acids. Trimming at V came to 4 bases and at J to 5 bases, leaving 7 bases not matched to a gene. Germline lookup yields CDR1 KGHSY and CDR2 FQNENV. The CDR3: CASSPPGQLNEKLFF. The CDR3 DNA is TGTGCCAGCAGCCCCCCGGGACAGCTAAATGAAAAACTGTTTTTT.

The V and J genes are TRBV2 and TRBJ2-3; possible D gene TRBD1, 7 bases. CDR3 length: 18 amino acids. CDR1 is SNHLY, CDR2 FYNNEI, per germline. V shed 6 bases and J shed 1 base, with 23 bases lying between them. CDR3 DNA sequence: TGTGCCAGCAGCGGAGGACAGGTCGCATGGGGGGGCACAGATACGCAGTATTTT. As protein: CASSGGQVAWGGTDTQYF. Together with reference TRBV2 and TRBJ2-3, the CDR3 gives the full variable domain: EPEVTQTPSHQVTQMGQEVILRCVPISNHLYFYWYRQILGQKVEFLVSFYNNEISEKSEIFDDQFSVERPDGSNFTLKIRSTKLEDSAMYFCASSGGQVAWGGTDTQYFGPGTRLTVL.

This clone turned up a few times. This sequence joins TRBV28 and TRBJ1-1; TRBD1 is a possible D gene (6 bases). Germline-derived CDR1 and CDR2 are MDHEN and SYDVKM. The V end lost 3 bases, the J end lost 11 bases, and 13 bases lay between the germline ends. CDR3 length: 12 amino acids. The CDR3 region has the DNA TGTGCCAGCAGTTTGGGGGGGCGTTGGGCTTTCTTT. Protein product: CASSLGGRWAFF.

This chain uses TRBV29-1 with TRBJ1-1; TRBD1 might be the D (5 bases). V was trimmed by 3 bases and J by 4 bases, leaving 9 bases between them. CDR3 length: 12 residues. Germline CDR1 is SQVTM and CDR2 is ANQGSEA. The CDR3 sequence is CSVDRGGTEAFF. Here the CDR3 DNA reads TGCAGCGTTGATAGGGGTGGCACTGAAGCTTTCTTT.

This clone has only one observation. The chain links TRBV4-2 to TRBJ2-6, with D tentatively TRBD1 (5 bases). Per germline, CDR1 LGHNA and CDR2 YNFKEQ. The CDR3 has 16 residues. With 11 bases removed from V and 0 bases from J, the gap between germline ends came to 17 bases. The CDR3 DNA reads TGTGCCTCACAGGCAGGGATCCTCTCTGGGGCCAACGTCCTGACTTTC. It encodes CASQAGILSGANVLTF.

This chain connects TRBV7-2 to TRBJ2-2; 10 bases map to TRBD1. The trim removed 6 bases at V and 1 base at J, leaving 5 bases unmatched. Germline CDR1 is SGHTA and CDR2 is FQGNSA. The CDR3 spans 16 residues. CDR3 nucleotides: TGTGCCAGCAGTGACAGGGGGCGCTGGAACACCGGGGAGCTGTTTTTT. This encodes CASSDRGRWNTGELFF. Using reference TRBV7-2 and TRBJ2-2 for the parts outside the CDR3, the full variable domain is GAGVSQSPSNKVTEKGKDVELRCDPISGHTALYWYRQSLGQGLEFLIYFQGNSAPDKSGLPSDRFSAERTGGSVSTLTIQRTQQEDSAVYLCASSDRGRWNTGELFFGEGSRLTVL.

V is TRBV19 and J is TRBJ1-1, with D uncertain. Per the germline V gene, CDR1 is LNHDA and CDR2 is SQIVND (reference sequence). Trimming took 7 bases from V and 1 from J, leaving 10 bases between them. This CDR3 has 13 amino acids. Written as DNA, the CDR3 is TGTGCCAGTAATCCAAACACGAACACTGAAGCTTTCTTT. Its translation is CASNPNTNTEAFF.

The V and J genes are TRBV5-6 and TRBJ2-2, with D maybe TRBD2 (5 bases). Germline values: CDR1 SGHDT, CDR2 YYEEEE. V lost 2 bases, J lost 1 base, and 9 bases lay in between. This CDR3 region has 15 residues. The CDR3 coding sequence is TGTGCCAGCAGCTTTATCGGGGTGAACACCGGGGAGCTGTTTTTT. Amino acid sequence: CASSFIGVNTGELFF.

The chain couples TRBV10-3 to TRBJ1-2; 8 nucleotides line up with TRBD1. Per germline, CDR1 ENHRY and CDR2 SYGVKD. The CDR3 is 13 residues long. With 7 bases clipped from V and 2 bases from J, the junction kept 3 bases outside the gene matches. This chain's CDR3 is CAITWDRNYGYTF. The CDR3 region has the DNA TGTGCCATCACCTGGGACAGGAACTATGGCTACACCTTC.

The chain links TRBV11-1 to TRBJ1-1, with D possibly TRBD1 on 5 matching bases. Per germline, CDR1 SGHAT and CDR2 FQDESV (reference sequence). V was trimmed by 5 bases and J by 4 bases, leaving 11 bases between them. The CDR3 contains 13 residues. As DNA, the CDR3 is TGTGCCAGCAGCCGGGGGTCGAGCACTGAAGCTTTCTTT. It encodes CASSRGSSTEAFF. The whole variable domain, filled in from reference TRBV11-1 and TRBJ1-1, reads EAEVAQSPRYKITEKSQAVAFWCDPISGHATLYWYRQILGQGPELLVQFQDESVVDDSQLPKDRFSAERLKGVDSTLKIQPAELGDSAMYLCASSRGSSTEAFFGQGTRLTVV.

V is TRBV30 and J is TRBJ2-1, with D perhaps matching TRBD2 (5 bases). Germline CDR1 is GTSNPN and CDR2 is SVGIG (reference sequence). Trimming removed 1 base at V and 5 bases at J, with 12 bases between. The CDR3 loop spans 14 amino acids. The CDR3: CAWSAGRAHNEQFF. Here the CDR3 DNA reads TGTGCCTGGAGTGCCGGGCGGGCGCACAATGAGCAGTTCTTC.

In nucleotides, the CDR3 is TGTGCCAGCACCGTCTTTGACAGCCAGATCGAAGCTTTCTTT. It codes for CASTVFDSQIEAFF. The chain uses TRBV28 and TRBJ1-1; TRBD1 is a possible D gene (5 bases). The germline V gene encodes CDR1 MDHEN and CDR2 SYDVKM. Between the trimmed V and J ends, which lost 7 bases and 8 bases, there was a span of 20 bases. This CDR3 region has 14 residues.

This sequence joins TRBV13 and TRBJ1-6; D call uncertain. Germline loops: CDR1 PRHDT, CDR2 FYEKMQ (reference sequence). The CDR3 extends over 14 amino acids. Trimming took off 5 bases at V and 10 bases at J, with 15 bases between the two ends. The CDR3 bases are TGTGCCAGCAGCCGTTCGACGGGAACCTCACCCCTCCACTTT. Amino acids: CASSRSTGTSPLHF.

The chain combines TRBV9 with TRBJ2-1, with 8 nucleotides matching TRBD2. Germline V lookup: CDR1 SGDLS, CDR2 YYNGEE. The CDR3 covers 15 residues. J gave up 0 bases and V 1 base, and 0 bases lay outside the gene matches. Here the CDR3 DNA reads TGTGCCAGCAGCGTAAGCGGGGGCTCCTACAATGAGCAGTTCTTC. Residues: CASSVSGGSYNEQFF.

The chain has TRBV7-2 and TRBJ2-7; weak D call: TRBD2 (7 bases). The CDR3 has 14 residues. Deletions cut 7 bases from V and 0 bases from J, with 13 bases between. Germline lookup yields CDR1 SGHTA and CDR2 FQGNSA. Written as DNA, the CDR3 is TGTGCCAGCAAGGGGGAGGGGCCCTCCTACGAGCAGTACTTC. Translation: CASKGEGPSYEQYF. Combining the CDR3 with reference TRBV7-2 and TRBJ2-7 gives the whole variable domain GAGVSQSPSNKVTEKGKDVELRCDPISGHTALYWYRQSLGQGLEFLIYFQGNSAPDKSGLPSDRFSAERTGGSVSTLTIQRTQQEDSAVYLCASKGEGPSYEQYFGPGTRLTVT.

This chain connects TRBV4-3 to TRBJ2-7; TRBD1 matches at 7 bases. V gave up 3 bases and J gave up 1 base; unmatched junction bases: 12. Looked up from germline, CDR1 is LGHNA and CDR2 is YSLEER. CDR3 length: 17 residues. CDR3 in amino acids: CASSQMGVGQDSYEQYF. The DNA of the CDR3 is TGCGCCAGCAGCCAGATGGGGGTAGGACAGGATTCCTACGAGCAGTACTTC.

The chain carries TRBV5-5 and TRBJ1-1, with D uncertain. Trimming took off 3 bases at V and 8 bases at J, with 14 bases between the two ends. Germline CDR1 and CDR2: SGHKS and YYEKEE (reference sequence). The CDR3 has 13 residues. The DNA for the CDR3 is TGTGCCAGCAGCTGGAGTGTGGGTTCCGAAGCTTTCTTT. This gives the protein CASSWSVGSEAFF. Full variable domain (missing parts from reference TRBV5-5 and TRBJ1-1): DAGVTQSPTHLIKTRGQQVTLRCSPISGHKSVSWYQQVLGQGPQFIFQYYEKEERGRGNFPDRFSARQFPNYSSELNVNALLLGDSALYLCASSWSVGSEAFFGQGTRLTVV.

The J gene is TRBJ2-2, the V gene TRBV25-1; 8 nucleotides line up with TRBD1. J was trimmed by 8 bases and V by 4 bases; bases with no gene match: 9. Germline CDR1 is MGHDK and CDR2 is SYGVNS. The CDR3 covers 15 residues. The CDR3 loop is CASSGPGQVKGELFF. The CDR3 region has the DNA TGTGCCAGCAGTGGACCGGGACAGGTTAAAGGGGAGCTGTTTTTT.

This clone was seen a handful of times. The rearrangement joins TRBV19 to TRBJ1-5; tentative D call: TRBD1 (6 bases). The CDR3 covers 14 residues. Germline V gene data show CDR1 as LNHDA and CDR2 as SQIVND (reference sequence). Trimming removed 6 bases from V and 0 bases from J, with 9 bases in between. The CDR3, as DNA: TGTGCCAGTAGACAGGACAGTAGCAATCAGCCCCAGCATTTT. Residues: CASRQDSSNQPQHF.